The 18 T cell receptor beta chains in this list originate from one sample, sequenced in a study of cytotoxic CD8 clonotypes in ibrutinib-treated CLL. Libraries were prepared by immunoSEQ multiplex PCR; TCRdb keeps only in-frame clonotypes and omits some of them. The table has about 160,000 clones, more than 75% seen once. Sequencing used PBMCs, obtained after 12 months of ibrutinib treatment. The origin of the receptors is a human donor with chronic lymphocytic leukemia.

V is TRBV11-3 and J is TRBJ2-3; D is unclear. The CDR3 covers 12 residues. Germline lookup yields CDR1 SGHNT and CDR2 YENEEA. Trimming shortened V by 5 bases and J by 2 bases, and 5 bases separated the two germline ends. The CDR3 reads CASSRHTDTQYF. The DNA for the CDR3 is TGTGCCAGCAGCAGACACACAGATACGCAGTATTTT.

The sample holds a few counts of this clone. In nucleotides, the CDR3 is TGTGCCAGCAGCTCCTTAGACAGGGCGGATAATTCACCCCTCCACTTT. The encoded protein is CASSSLDRADNSPLHF. The genes are TRBV7-2 and TRBJ1-6, with 7 bases matching TRBD1. Losses at the gene ends were 4 bases for V and 5 bases for J; bases not matched to a gene: 8. This CDR3 has 16 residues. Per germline, CDR1 SGHTA and CDR2 FQGNSA.

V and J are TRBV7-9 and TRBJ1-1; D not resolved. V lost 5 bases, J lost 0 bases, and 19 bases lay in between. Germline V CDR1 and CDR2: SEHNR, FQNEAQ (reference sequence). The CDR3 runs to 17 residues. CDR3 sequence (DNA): TGTGCCAGCAGCCAAGACCGGGCCTTGTTAATGAACACTGAAGCTTTCTTT. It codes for CASSQDRALLMNTEAFF.

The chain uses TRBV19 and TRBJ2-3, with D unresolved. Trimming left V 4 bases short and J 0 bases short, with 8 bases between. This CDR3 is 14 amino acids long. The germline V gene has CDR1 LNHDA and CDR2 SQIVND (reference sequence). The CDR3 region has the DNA TGTGCCAGTAGTAAGGTCACTAGCACAGATACGCAGTATTTT. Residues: CASSKVTSTDTQYF.

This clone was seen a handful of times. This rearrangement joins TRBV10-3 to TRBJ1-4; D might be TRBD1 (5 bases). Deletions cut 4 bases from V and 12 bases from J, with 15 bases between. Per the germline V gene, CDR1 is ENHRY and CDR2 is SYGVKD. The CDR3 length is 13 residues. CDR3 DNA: TGTGCCATCAGTGTTGGGCAGGGAATAGAACTGTTTTTT. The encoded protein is CAISVGQGIELFF.

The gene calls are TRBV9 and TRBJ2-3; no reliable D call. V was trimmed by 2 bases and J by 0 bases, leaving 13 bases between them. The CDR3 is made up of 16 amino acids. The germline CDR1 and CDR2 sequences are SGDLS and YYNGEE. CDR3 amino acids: CASSVLGSPSTDTQYF. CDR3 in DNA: TGTGCCAGCAGCGTCCTTGGAAGTCCCAGCACAGATACGCAGTATTTT.

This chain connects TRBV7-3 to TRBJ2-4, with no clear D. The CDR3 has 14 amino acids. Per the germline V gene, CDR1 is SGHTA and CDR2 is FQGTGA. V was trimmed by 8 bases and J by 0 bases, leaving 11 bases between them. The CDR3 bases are TGTGCCAGCTGCAAGGAGCTAGCCAAAAACATTCAGTACTTC. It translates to CASCKELAKNIQYF.

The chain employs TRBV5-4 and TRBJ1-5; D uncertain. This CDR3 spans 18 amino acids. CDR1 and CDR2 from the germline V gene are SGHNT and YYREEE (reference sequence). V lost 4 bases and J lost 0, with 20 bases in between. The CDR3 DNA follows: TGTGCCAGCAGCGCCCCGGCACCTCAGCCTTATAGCAATCAGCCCCAGCATTTT. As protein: CASSAPAPQPYSNQPQHF.

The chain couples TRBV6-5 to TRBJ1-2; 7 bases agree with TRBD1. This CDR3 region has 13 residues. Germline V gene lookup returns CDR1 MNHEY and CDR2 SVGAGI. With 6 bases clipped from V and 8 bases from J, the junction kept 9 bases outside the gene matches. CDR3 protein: CASSPGQAGGYTF. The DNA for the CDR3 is TGTGCCAGCAGCCCCGGACAGGCCGGGGGCTACACCTTC.

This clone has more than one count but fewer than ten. CDR3 in DNA: TGCGCCAGCAGTAATCGAGTGGGGAGTAATTCACCCCTCCACTTT. Protein: CASSNRVGSNSPLHF. The V and J genes are TRBV10-1 and TRBJ1-6; D is unresolved. The CDR3 has 15 residues. The germline V gene has CDR1 WNHNN and CDR2 SYGVQD (reference sequence). The V end lost 5 bases, the J end lost 6 bases, and 14 bases lay between the germline ends.

DNA for the CDR3: TGCGCCAGCAGCCAAGATAAGCGACGCACAGATACGCAGTATTTT. Its protein is CASSQDKRRTDTQYF. The V call is TRBV4-1, the J call TRBJ2-3; D is ambiguous. Germline assignment: CDR1 MGHRA and CDR2 YSYEKL. V was trimmed by 0 bases and J by 1 base, leaving 8 bases between them. This CDR3 is 15 amino acids long.

The CDR3, as DNA: TGTGCCAGCTCACCACAGGGGTGGGACGAGCAGTACTTC. Translated: CASSPQGWDEQYF. The J gene is TRBJ2-7, the V gene TRBV18; a weak D match, TRBD1 (5 bases). Germline values: CDR1 KGHSH, CDR2 LQKENI. The CDR3 totals 13 residues. The V gene lost 1 base and the J gene lost 5 bases, with 9 bases spanning the gap.

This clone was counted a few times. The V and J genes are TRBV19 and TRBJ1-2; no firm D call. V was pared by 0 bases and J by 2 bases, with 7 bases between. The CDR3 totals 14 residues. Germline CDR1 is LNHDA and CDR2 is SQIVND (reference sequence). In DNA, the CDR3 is TGTGCCAGTAGTATAGACCGCCTGAACTATGGCTACACCTTC. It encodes CASSIDRLNYGYTF.

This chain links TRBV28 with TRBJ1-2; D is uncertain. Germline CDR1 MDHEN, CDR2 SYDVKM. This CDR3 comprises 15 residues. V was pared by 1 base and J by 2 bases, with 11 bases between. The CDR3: CASSLSPAPNYGYTF. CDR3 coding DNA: TGTGCCAGCAGTTTATCACCCGCCCCGAACTATGGCTACACCTTC.

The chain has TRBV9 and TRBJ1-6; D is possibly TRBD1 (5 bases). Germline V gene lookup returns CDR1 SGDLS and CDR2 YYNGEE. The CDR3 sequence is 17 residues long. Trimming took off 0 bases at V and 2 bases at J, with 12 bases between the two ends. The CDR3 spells CASSVEPQGTYNSPLHF. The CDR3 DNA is TGTGCCAGCAGCGTAGAGCCTCAGGGCACCTATAATTCACCCCTCCACTTT.

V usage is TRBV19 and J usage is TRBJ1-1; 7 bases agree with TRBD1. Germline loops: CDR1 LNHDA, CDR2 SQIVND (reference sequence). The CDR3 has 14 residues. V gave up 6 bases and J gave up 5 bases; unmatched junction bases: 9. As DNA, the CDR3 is TGTGCCAGTAGGCTTAGACAGGGTAGGACTGAAGCTTTCTTT. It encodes CASRLRQGRTEAFF. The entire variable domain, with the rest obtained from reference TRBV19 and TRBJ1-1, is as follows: DGGITQSPKYLFRKEGQNVTLSCEQNLNHDAMYWYRQDPGQGLRLIYYSQIVNDFQKGDIAEGYSVSREKKESFPLTVTSAQKNPTAFYLCASRLRQGRTEAFFGQGTRLTVV.

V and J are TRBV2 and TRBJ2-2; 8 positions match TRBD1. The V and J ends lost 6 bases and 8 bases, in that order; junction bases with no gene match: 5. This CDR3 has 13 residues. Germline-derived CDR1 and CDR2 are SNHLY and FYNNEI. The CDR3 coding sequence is TGTGCCAGCAGCGCAGGGGGCCTAGGGGAGCTGTTTTTT. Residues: CASSAGGLGELFF.

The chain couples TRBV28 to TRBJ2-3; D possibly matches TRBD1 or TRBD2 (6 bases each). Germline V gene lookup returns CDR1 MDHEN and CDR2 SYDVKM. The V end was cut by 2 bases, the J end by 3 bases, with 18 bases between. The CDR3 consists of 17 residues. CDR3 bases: TGTGCCAGCAGTTTAACTCTGGGGGGCGCGGGTACAGATACGCAGTATTTT. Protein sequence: CASSLTLGGAGTDTQYF.